This is a list of T cell receptor beta chains from one sample in a study of CD8 T cells in ankylosing spondylitis. TCRdb used MiXCR to reprocess the 5' RACE reads, holding one entry per CDR3 protein. This table holds around 540,000 distinct CDR3 sequences, about 13% found once. What was sequenced was blood, either unsorted or a sorted T cell fraction (not recorded which). The receptors here all came from a male donor with ankylosing spondylitis. CDR3s include the opening cysteine and the closing phenylalanine or tryptophan. D genes are given only for firm matches. Clone size appears in some rows only: once, few, many, or a class for an expanded clone.

d_call,j_call,clone_size,v_call,cdr3_nt,cdr3_aa
TRBD1,TRBJ1-1,-,TRBV6-5,TGTGCCAGCAGTTACGGCGGACAGGGCACTGAAGCTTTCTTT,CASSYGGQGTEAFF
TRBD1,TRBJ2-2,few,TRBV29-1,TGCAGCGTTGAACAGGGGGCATGGACCGGGGAGCTGTTTTTT,CSVEQGAWTGELFF
TRBD1,TRBJ1-5,few,TRBV20-1,TGCAGTGCTAGAGCCTCCCGGGACAGGGGGAATCATTATCGCAATCAGCCCCAGCATTTT,CSARASRDRGNHYRNQPQHF
TRBD2,TRBJ2-1,-,TRBV10-3,TGTGCCATCAGTGAGTCATCGGGGGGAGATCCTAATGAGCAGTTCTTC,CAISESSGGDPNEQFF
-,TRBJ2-7,many,TRBV2,TGTGCCAGCAGTGAACAGGGAGAGGGAGTTGTTGACGAGCAGTACTTC,CASSEQGEGVVDEQYF
TRBD2,TRBJ2-2,many,TRBV3-1,TGTGCCAGCAGCCTACTCTCCACCTTAGCGGGCGGCACCGGGGAGCTGTTTTTT,CASSLLSTLAGGTGELFF
TRBD2,TRBJ2-1,-,TRBV20-1,TGCAGTGCTAGACGCGGGACTACCAGCTCCTACAATGAGCAGTTCTTC,CSARRGTTSSYNEQFF
TRBD2,TRBJ2-5,many,TRBV7-2,TGTGCCAGCAGCTTAGGGCTAGCGGAGGGGGAGACCCAGTACTTC,CASSLGLAEGETQYF
-,TRBJ1-5,many,TRBV12-3/TRBV12-4,TGTGCCAGCAGTTTTTCGGGAAGGGATCAGCCCCAGCATTTT,CASSFSGRDQPQHF
-,TRBJ2-2,-,TRBV11-2,TGTGCCAGCAGCTTAGATTGGTACGATCCGAACACCGGGGAGCTGTTTTTT,CASSLDWYDPNTGELFF
TRBD1,TRBJ1-5,few,TRBV18,TGTGCCAGCTCAGAAGGACAGGGGGCGGGTCAGCCCCAGCATTTT,CASSEGQGAGQPQHF
-,TRBJ1-5,few,TRBV7-8,TGTGCCAGCAGCTTAGCGTTTTCGGGGGGCAGTAATCAGCCCCAGCATTTT,CASSLAFSGGSNQPQHF
TRBD1,TRBJ1-2,-,TRBV5-4,TGTGCCAGCAGCTTGGCAGGGGGATCGGACTATGGCTACACCTTC,CASSLAGGSDYGYTF
-,TRBJ1-5,few,TRBV4-1,TGCGCCAGCAGCCAAGAGGGAGTAGCTAGCAATCAGCCCCAGCATTTT,CASSQEGVASNQPQHF
-,TRBJ2-1,-,TRBV21-1,TGTGCCAGCAGCAAAACAGGGGGCCACGTCTGTGAGCAGTTCTTC,CASSKTGGHVCEQFF
-,TRBJ2-5,many,TRBV29-1,TGCAGCTACCGTCGGGAGACCCAGTACTTC,CSYRRETQYF
-,TRBJ2-3,-,TRBV24-1,TGTGCCACCAGAAAAACAGGGAACACAGATACGCAGTATTTT,CATRKTGNTDTQYF
TRBD2,TRBJ2-7,many,TRBV12-3/TRBV12-4,TGTGCCAGCAGTTACAAGCGGGGCTCCTACGAGCAGTACTTC,CASSYKRGSYEQYF
-,TRBJ2-6,-,TRBV3-1,TGTGCCAGCAGCCTCTATTCGGCAGGCTACCCTGGGGCCAACGTCCTGACTTTC,CASSLYSAGYPGANVLTF
-,TRBJ2-1,-,TRBV20-1,TGCAGTGCTAGAGCTCAGGTTAATGAGCAGTTCTTC,CSARAQVNEQFF
-,TRBJ1-1,few,TRBV29-1,TGCAGCGTTGTCGGGACCGCAACGCGGGACACTGAAGCTTTCTTT,CSVVGTATRDTEAFF
TRBD1,TRBJ2-1,few,TRBV11-1,TGTGCCAGCAGCTTAAGGTCCTTGGACAGGGGGAATTGGGATGAGCAGTTCTTC,CASSLRSLDRGNWDEQFF
-,TRBJ2-1,few,TRBV24-1,TGTGCCACCAGTGACCCCAGACTAGGGGGTTTATTCGATGAGCAGTTCTTC,CATSDPRLGGLFDEQFF
-,TRBJ1-2,-,TRBV7-9,TGTGCCAGCAGCCCAATTAGGCCCTATGGCTACACCTTC,CASSPIRPYGYTF
TRBD1,TRBJ2-5,few,TRBV6-2/TRBV6-3,TGTGCCAGCAGACAGGGGTTACAAGAGACCCAGTACTTC,CASRQGLQETQYF
-,TRBJ2-5,few,TRBV25-1,TGTGCCAGCAGTGAACAACGACGCGTCCAAGAGACCCAGTACTTC,CASSEQRRVQETQYF
TRBD1,TRBJ2-1,-,TRBV19,TGTGCCAGTAGTACCACAGGGGGCTTCGGGGATGAGCAGTTCTTC,CASSTTGGFGDEQFF
TRBD2,TRBJ2-2,-,TRBV2,TGTGCCAGCAGTGTCGTGGGAGGGGCCGGGGAGCTGTTTTTT,CASSVVGGAGELFF
-,TRBJ2-1,many,TRBV5-1,TGCGCCAGCAGCTTGTTCAGCTGGTCGGAGGTTGAGCAGTTCTTC,CASSLFSWSEVEQFF
TRBD1,TRBJ2-6,-,TRBV24-1,TGTGCCACGCCACAGGGGGCAGCGGGTACTGGGGCCAACGTCCTGACTTTC,CATPQGAAGTGANVLTF